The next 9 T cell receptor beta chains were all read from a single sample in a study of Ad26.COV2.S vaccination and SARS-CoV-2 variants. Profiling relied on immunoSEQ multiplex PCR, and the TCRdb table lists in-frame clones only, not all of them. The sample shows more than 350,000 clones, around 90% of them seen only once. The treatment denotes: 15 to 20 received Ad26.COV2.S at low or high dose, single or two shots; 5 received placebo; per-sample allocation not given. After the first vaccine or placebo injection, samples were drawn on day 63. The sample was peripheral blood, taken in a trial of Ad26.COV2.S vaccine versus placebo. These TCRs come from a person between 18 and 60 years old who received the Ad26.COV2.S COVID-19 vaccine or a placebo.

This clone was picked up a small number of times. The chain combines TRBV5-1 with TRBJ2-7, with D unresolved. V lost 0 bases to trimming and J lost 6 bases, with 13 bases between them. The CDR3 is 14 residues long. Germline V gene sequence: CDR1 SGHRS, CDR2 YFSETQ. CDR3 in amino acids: CASSLGGSPGEQYF. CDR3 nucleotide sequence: TGCGCCAGCAGCTTGGGGGGATCCCCGGGCGAGCAGTACTTC.

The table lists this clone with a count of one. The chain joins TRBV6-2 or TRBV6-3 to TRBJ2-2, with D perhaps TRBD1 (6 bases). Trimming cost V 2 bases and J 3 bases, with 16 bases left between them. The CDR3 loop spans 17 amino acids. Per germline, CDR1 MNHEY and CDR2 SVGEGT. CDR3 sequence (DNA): TGTGCCAGCAGTTACAAATTGGGGGCTAGTTACACCGGGGAGCTGTTTTTT. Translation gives CASSYKLGASYTGELFF.

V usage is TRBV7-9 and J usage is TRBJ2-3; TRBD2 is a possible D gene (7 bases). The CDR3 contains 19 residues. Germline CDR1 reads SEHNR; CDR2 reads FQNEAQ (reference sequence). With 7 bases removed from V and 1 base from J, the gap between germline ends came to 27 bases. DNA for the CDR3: TGTGCCAGCAACCGACTCTCCGGGGAGAGGGAGGGGGGCACAGATACGCAGTATTTT. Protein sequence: CASNRLSGEREGGTDTQYF.

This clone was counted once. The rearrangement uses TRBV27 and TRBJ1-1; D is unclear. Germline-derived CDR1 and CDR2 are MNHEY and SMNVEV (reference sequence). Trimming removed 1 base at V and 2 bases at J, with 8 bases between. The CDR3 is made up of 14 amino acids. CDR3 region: CASSLLIGNTEAFF. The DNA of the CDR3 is TGTGCCAGCAGTTTATTAATCGGTAACACTGAAGCTTTCTTT.

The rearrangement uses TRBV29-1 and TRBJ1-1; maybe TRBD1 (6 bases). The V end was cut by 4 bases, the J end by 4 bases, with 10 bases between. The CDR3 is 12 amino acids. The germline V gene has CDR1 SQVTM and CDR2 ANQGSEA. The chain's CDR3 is CSVVPGATEAFF. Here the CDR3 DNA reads TGCAGCGTTGTCCCGGGGGCCACTGAAGCTTTCTTT. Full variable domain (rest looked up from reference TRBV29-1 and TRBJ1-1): SAVISQKPSRDICQRGTSLTIQCQVDSQVTMMFWYRQQPGQSLTLIATANQGSEATYESGFVIDKFPISRPNLTFSTLTVSNMSPEDSSIYLCSVVPGATEAFFGQGTRLTVV.

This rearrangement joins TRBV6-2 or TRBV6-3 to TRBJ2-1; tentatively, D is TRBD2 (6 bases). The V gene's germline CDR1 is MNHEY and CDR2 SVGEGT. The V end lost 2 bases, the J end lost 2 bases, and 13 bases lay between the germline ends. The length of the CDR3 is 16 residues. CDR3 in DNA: TGTGCCAGCAGTTACACCGGGACTGCCCCCTACAATGAGCAGTTCTTC. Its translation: CASSYTGTAPYNEQFF.

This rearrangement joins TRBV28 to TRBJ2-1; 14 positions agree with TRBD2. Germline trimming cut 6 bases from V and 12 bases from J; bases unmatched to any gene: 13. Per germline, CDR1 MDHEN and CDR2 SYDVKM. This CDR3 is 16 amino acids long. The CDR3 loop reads CASRETGTSGRTGQFF. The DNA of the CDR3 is TGTGCCAGCAGAGAGACCGGGACTAGCGGGAGAACTGGGCAGTTCTTC.

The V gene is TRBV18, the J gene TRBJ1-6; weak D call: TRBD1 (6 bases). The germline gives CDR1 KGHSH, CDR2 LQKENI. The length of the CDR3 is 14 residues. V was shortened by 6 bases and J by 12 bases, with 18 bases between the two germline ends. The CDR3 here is CASSPASGGGPLHF. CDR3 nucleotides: TGTGCCAGCTCCCCTGCCAGCGGAGGGGGACCCCTCCACTTT. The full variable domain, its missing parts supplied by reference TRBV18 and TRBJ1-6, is NAGVMQNPRHLVRRRGQEARLRCSPMKGHSHVYWYRQLPEEGLKFMVYLQKENIIDESGMPKERFSAEFPKEGPSILRIQQVVRGDSAAYFCASSPASGGGPLHFGNGTRLTVT.

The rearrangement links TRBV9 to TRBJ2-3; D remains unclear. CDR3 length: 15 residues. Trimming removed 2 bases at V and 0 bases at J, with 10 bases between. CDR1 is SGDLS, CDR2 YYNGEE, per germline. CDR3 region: CASSVGIASTDTQYF. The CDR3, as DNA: TGTGCCAGCAGCGTCGGAATCGCTAGCACAGATACGCAGTATTTT. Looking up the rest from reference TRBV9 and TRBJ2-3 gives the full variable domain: DSGVTQTPKHLITATGQRVTLRCSPRSGDLSVYWYQQSLDQGLQFLIQYYNGEERAKGNILERFSAQQFPDLHSELNLSSLELGDSALYFCASSVGIASTDTQYFGPGTRLTVL.